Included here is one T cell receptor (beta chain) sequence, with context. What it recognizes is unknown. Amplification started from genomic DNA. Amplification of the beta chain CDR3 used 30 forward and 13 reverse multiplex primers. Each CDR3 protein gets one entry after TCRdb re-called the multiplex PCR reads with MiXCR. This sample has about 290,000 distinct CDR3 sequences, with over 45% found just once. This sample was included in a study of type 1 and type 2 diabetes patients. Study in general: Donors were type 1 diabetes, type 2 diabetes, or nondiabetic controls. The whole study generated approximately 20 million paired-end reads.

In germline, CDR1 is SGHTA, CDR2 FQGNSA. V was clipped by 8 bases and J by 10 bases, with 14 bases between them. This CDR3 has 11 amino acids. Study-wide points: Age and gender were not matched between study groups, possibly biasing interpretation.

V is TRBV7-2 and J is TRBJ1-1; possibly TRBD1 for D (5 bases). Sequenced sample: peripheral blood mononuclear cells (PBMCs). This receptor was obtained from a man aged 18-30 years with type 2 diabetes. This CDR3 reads CASWGGVSAFF. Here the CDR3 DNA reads TGTGCCAGCTGGGGGGGAGTCTCAGCTTTCTTT.